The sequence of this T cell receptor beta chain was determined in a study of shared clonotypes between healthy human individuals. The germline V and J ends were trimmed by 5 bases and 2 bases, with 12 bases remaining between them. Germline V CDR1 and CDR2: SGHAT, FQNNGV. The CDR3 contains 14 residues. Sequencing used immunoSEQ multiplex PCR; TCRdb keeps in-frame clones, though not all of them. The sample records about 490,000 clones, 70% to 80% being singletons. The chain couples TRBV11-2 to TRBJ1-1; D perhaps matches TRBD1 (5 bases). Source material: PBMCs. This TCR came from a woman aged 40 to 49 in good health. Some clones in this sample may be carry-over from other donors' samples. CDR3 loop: CASSTDRTNTEAFF. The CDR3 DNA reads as TGTGCCAGCAGCACCGACAGAACAAACACTGAAGCTTTCTTT.